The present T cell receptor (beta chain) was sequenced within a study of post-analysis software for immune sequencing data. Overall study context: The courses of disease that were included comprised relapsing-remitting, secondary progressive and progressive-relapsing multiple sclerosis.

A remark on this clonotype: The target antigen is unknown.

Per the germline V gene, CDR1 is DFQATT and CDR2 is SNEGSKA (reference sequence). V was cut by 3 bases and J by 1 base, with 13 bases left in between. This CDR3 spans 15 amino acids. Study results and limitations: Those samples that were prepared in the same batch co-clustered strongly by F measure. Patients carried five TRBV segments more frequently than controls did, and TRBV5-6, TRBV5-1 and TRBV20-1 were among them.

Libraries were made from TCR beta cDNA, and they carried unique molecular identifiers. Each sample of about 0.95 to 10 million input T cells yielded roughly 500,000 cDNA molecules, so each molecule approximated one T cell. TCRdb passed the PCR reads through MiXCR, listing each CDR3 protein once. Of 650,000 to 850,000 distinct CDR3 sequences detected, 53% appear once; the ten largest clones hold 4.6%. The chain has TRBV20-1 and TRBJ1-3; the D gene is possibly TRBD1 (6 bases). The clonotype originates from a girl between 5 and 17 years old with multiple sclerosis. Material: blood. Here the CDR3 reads CSASQGGGSGNTIYF. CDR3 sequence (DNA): TGCAGTGCTAGCCAAGGGGGGGGGTCTGGAAACACCATATATTTT.